This T cell receptor (beta chain) comes out of a study of cytomegalovirus exposure and HLA in healthy donors. Background on the study: Out of 350 to 400 genotyped donors, roughly 80% belonged to the Caucasian-associated ancestry cluster. Whole-study results and caveats: In an earlier analysis, most TCR beta V segments were productive about 87% or about 30% of the time. The study labeled more than 150 TCR beta chains cytomegalovirus-associated.

Concerning this clone: What it binds is unknown.

The J segment lost 1 base and the V segment lost 5 bases, leaving 6 bases of the junction unmatched. Looked up from germline, CDR1 is SGHTA and CDR2 is FQGNSA. CDR3 length: 16 residues. Use of 60 Vbeta and 13 Jbeta primers characterized the PCR. Assay used: immunoSEQ multiplex PCR; TCRdb lists only in-frame clones, some missing. The sample has fewer than 100,000 clones, 76% seen once. The TCR originated in a man aged 40-50 years in good health and CMV-seronegative. This chain connects TRBV7-2 to TRBJ2-1; TRBD1 matches 9 bases. The specimen was PBMCs. CDR3 sequence: CASSTPGQGSYNEQFF. The CDR3 nucleotides read TGTGCCAGCAGCACCCCGGGACAGGGATCCTACAATGAGCAGTTCTTC.